The subject of this entry is one TCR beta chain. Its antigen is not yet known. The protocol used for the library was 5' RACE. Preparation of each TCR library used around 3.5 ug of total RNA. cDNA was synthesized with SMARTScribe reverse transcriptase in eight separate reactions per sample. During cDNA synthesis, template switching was used to introduce unique molecular identifiers that contained a 6-nucleotide sample barcode. Amplification of TCRalpha and TCRbeta cDNA involved two nested PCRs of approximately 16 and 9 cycles, and each PCR was followed by bead purification. Before amplification, cDNA was treated with uracil DNA-glycosylase and purified using the QIAquick PCR purification kit. The second PCR was the step at which Illumina TruSeq-compatible adapters and sample-specific barcodes were added. TapeStation and Qubit were used to check library quality and concentration, and 5 to 6.5 ng of each library was pooled. The pooled libraries were sequenced with 2 x 100 bp reads and custom sequencing primers on an Illumina HiSeq2500 single-index Rapid Run. Per the source publication's procedure: MiGEC version 1.2.6 was used for UMI-based consensus assembly, which corrected PCR and sequencing errors. MiXCR version 2.1.1 handled V(D)J alignment, clonotype assembly and CDR3 extraction. Normalisation of gene usage, clonotype sharing and MAIT/NKT TCR abundance was achieved by analysing the top 1000, 10 000 and 20 000 clonotypes per sample. After downsampling to 27 000 UMIs, diversity was calculated as the inverse Simpson index using the vegan R package. Paired Mann-Whitney U tests were applied to discordant twin pairs, and Benjamini-Hochberg correction was used for multiple testing. Through TCRdb reprocessing, the reads give one entry per CDR3 protein sequence; DNA is omitted. TCRdb, rather than the study authors, made the V and J calls. For this sample, the table gives around 47,000 distinct CDR3 sequences. The ten top clones hold roughly 4.8% of the sample.

This entry belongs to a study of monozygotic twins with inflammatory bowel disease (dated by TCRdb to the late 2010s). Study-wide context: In total, about 28 monozygotic twin pairs made up the full study: 19 Danish pairs, all IBD-discordant, plus nine German pairs, of which four were IBD-concordant and five were IBD-discordant. Within discordant pairs, disease-associated traits were sought mainly by comparing IBD patients with their genetically identical healthy co-twins. Each individual had, on average, about 151 000 unique TCRalpha sequences and 181 000 unique TCRbeta sequences available for analysis.

From each donor, a roughly 2.5 ml peripheral blood sample was collected into PAXgene tubes and kept at -80 degrees C. Total RNA was isolated from whole blood with the PAXgene blood miRNA kit on an automated QIAcube, without T cell sorting. Peripheral blood from monozygotic twin pairs concordant or discordant for inflammatory bowel disease was subjected to deep TCRalpha and TCRbeta repertoire profiling with unique molecular barcoding. Smoking habits were recorded for all twin pairs, with individuals classified as current, former or never smokers. Beyond this particular receptor, the publication reports: The analysis was unable to tell different T cell subtypes apart. Compared with healthy twins, IBD patients shared fewer clonotypes with other individuals, and the difference was most pronounced in patients with signs of disease activity. Repertoire similarity did not differ between concordant and discordant twins, which could be due to limited statistical power. No single strong signal or clonotype linked to IBD turned up in the results, so the idea that one exists was not supported. Measured by the inverse Simpson index, TCRbeta repertoire diversity was lower in IBD patients than in their healthy co-twins. Differing immunosuppressive treatments among patients may have added background noise and inter-individual variability to the repertoires.

The TCR sequence derives from a human donor with ulcerative colitis or Crohn's disease, or a healthy co-twin of an affected twin (not recorded which). The sequenced material came from blood.

The CDR3: CASSLGTGGDQPQHF. The sequence links TRBV5-1 to TRBJ1-5; TCRdb's D call of TRBD1 is untestable without DNA. Per the germline V gene, SGHRS is the CDR1 and YFSETQ is the CDR2. Taken from cysteine to phenylalanine, the CDR3 has 15 residues. DNA is not recorded here.